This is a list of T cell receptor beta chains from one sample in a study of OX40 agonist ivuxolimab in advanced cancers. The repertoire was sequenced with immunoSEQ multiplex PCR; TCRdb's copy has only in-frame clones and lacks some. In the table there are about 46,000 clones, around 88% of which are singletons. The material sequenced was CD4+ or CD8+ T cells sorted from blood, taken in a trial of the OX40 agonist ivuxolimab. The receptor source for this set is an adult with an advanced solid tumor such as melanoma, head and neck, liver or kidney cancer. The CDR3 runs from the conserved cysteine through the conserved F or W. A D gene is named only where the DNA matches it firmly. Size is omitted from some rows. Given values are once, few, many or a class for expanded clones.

CDR3 DNA: TGTGCCAGCAGCTTGTTACTACTAGCGCCCCTATACGAGCAGTACTTC; CDR3 protein: CASSLLLLAPLYEQYF; J gene: TRBJ2-7; V gene: TRBV7-3; D gene: TRBD2; CDR3 length: 16; clone size: NA
CDR3 DNA: TGTGCCAGCAGCAGACGCAGGGATAGCAATCAGCCCCAGCATTTT; CDR3 protein: CASSRRRDSNQPQHF; J gene: TRBJ1-5; V gene: TRBV2; D gene: NA; CDR3 length: 15; clone size: NA
CDR3 DNA: TGTGCCAGCAGTTTTTTGGGTAATGAAAAACTGTTTTTT; CDR3 protein: CASSFLGNEKLFF; J gene: TRBJ1-4; V gene: TRBV28; D gene: NA; CDR3 length: 13; clone size: NA
CDR3 DNA: TGTGCCAGCAGCGGTAGAAGGGGGGGACGCGGTCAGCCCCAGCATTTT; CDR3 protein: CASSGRRGGRGQPQHF; J gene: TRBJ1-5; V gene: TRBV5-6; D gene: NA; CDR3 length: 16; clone size: once
CDR3 DNA: TGTGCCAGCAGCCTCGACAGGGGCCCCTATGGCTACACCTTC; CDR3 protein: CASSLDRGPYGYTF; J gene: TRBJ1-2; V gene: TRBV11-2; D gene: TRBD1; CDR3 length: 14; clone size: NA
CDR3 DNA: TGTGCCAGCTGGGACAGGTACTCGTACGAGCAGTACTTC; CDR3 protein: CASWDRYSYEQYF; J gene: TRBJ2-7; V gene: TRBV28; D gene: TRBD1; CDR3 length: 13; clone size: NA
CDR3 DNA: TGTGCCAGTAGTCCCGAACTCGGGCGCGGAGCTTTCTTT; CDR3 protein: CASSPELGRGAFF; J gene: TRBJ1-1; V gene: TRBV19; D gene: NA; CDR3 length: 13; clone size: NA
CDR3 DNA: TGCAGCGCCGGGACAGCACAAGAGACCCAGTACTTC; CDR3 protein: CSAGTAQETQYF; J gene: TRBJ2-5; V gene: TRBV29-1; D gene: TRBD1; CDR3 length: 12; clone size: NA
CDR3 DNA: TGTGCCAGCAAAACAGGGGGCGTTAACACCGGGGAGCTGTTTTTT; CDR3 protein: CASKTGGVNTGELFF; J gene: TRBJ2-2; V gene: TRBV6-5; D gene: TRBD1; CDR3 length: 15; clone size: NA
CDR3 DNA: TGTGCCTGGAGGGGAACGGGAGCAACTAATGAAAAACTGTTTTTT; CDR3 protein: CAWRGTGATNEKLFF; J gene: TRBJ1-4; V gene: TRBV30; D gene: NA; CDR3 length: 15; clone size: NA
CDR3 DNA: TGTGCCTGCATCAGGGACAGGAACACTGAAGCTTTCTTT; CDR3 protein: CACIRDRNTEAFF; J gene: TRBJ1-1; V gene: TRBV30; D gene: TRBD1; CDR3 length: 13; clone size: NA
CDR3 DNA: TGTGCCAGCAGTGAAGGGGTGGTTGGGCGCGAGCAGTACTTC; CDR3 protein: CASSEGVVGREQYF; J gene: TRBJ2-7; V gene: TRBV6-1; D gene: NA; CDR3 length: 14; clone size: NA
CDR3 DNA: TGTGCCAGCTCACCCCCGACACTCTCTTACGAGCAGTACTTC; CDR3 protein: CASSPPTLSYEQYF; J gene: TRBJ2-7; V gene: TRBV18; D gene: NA; CDR3 length: 14; clone size: NA
CDR3 DNA: TGTGCCAGCAAGGCCGGGAGTAGCGGGAGCTACAATGAGCAGTTCTTC; CDR3 protein: CASKAGSSGSYNEQFF; J gene: TRBJ2-1; V gene: TRBV7-9; D gene: TRBD2; CDR3 length: 16; clone size: NA